This T cell receptor beta chain was recovered during a study of OX40 agonist ivuxolimab in advanced cancers. Study-wide background: In three patients, partial responses were observed, one with hepatocellular carcinoma and two with cutaneous melanoma.

It was autoimmune disease history or systemic immunosuppression that excluded patients. Baseline, cycle 4 day 1, and cycle 7 day 1 were the blood sampling points. The assay was immunoSEQ multiplex PCR, and TCRdb's table has in-frame clones only and misses some. The data hold 65,000 to 70,000 clones, with 75% to 90% observed a single time. There are 14 residues in the CDR3. The germline V gene has CDR1 SEHNR and CDR2 FQNEAQ (reference sequence). Trimming left V 5 bases short and J 3 bases short, with 8 bases between. Details on this clone: Its specificity is unknown.

Points from the study as a whole: At 0.1 to 3.0 mg/kg, CD4+ and CD8+ blood T cells expanded clonally by week 6.

This receptor was taken from an adult with an advanced solid tumor such as melanoma, head and neck, liver or kidney cancer. The rearrangement links TRBV7-9 to TRBJ2-6; no firm D call. The sample here was CD4+ or CD8+ T cells sorted from blood, taken in a trial of the OX40 agonist ivuxolimab. The DNA for the CDR3 is TGTGCCAGCAGCCTCTCTGATGGGGCCAACGTCCTGACTTTC. This encodes CASSLSDGANVLTF.